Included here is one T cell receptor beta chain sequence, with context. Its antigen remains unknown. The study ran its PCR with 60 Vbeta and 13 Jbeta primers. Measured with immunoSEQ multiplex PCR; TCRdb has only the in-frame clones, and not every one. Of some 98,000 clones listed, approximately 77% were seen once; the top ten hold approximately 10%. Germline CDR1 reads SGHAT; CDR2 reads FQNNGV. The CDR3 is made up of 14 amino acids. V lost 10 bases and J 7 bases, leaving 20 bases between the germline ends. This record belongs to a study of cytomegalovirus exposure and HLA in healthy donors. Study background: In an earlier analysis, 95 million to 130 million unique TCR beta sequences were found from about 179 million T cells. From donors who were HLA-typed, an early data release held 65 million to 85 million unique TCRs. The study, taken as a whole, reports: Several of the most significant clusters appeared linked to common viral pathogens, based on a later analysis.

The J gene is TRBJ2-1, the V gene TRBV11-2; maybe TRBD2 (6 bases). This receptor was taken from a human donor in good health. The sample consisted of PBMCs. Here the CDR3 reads CATLKLAGRNEQFF. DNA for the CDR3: TGTGCCACCTTGAAACTAGCTGGGAGGAATGAGCAGTTCTTC.